The present T cell receptor (beta chain) was sequenced within a study of long-term antiretroviral therapy in people with HIV. Version v3.0 of the immunoSEQ assay ran at survey level. Measured with immunoSEQ multiplex PCR; TCRdb has only the in-frame clones, and not every one. Found here are approximately 12,000 clones, 75% to 85% of them singletons; the top ten hold roughly 15%. This CDR3 region has 15 residues. Trimming removed 4 bases from V and 4 bases from J, with 15 bases in between. Germline V lookup: CDR1 SGHRS, CDR2 YFSETQ. Sequences were derived from unsorted PBMCs, sampled 3.4 years after starting antiretroviral therapy. V is TRBV5-1 and J is TRBJ1-5; a weak D match, TRBD1 (6 bases). This receptor was taken from a man aged 35 to 55 with HIV. In nucleotides, the CDR3 is TGCGCCAGCAGCCCCCGAACAGGGCATAATCAGCCCCAGCATTTT. It encodes CASSPRTGHNQPQHF.